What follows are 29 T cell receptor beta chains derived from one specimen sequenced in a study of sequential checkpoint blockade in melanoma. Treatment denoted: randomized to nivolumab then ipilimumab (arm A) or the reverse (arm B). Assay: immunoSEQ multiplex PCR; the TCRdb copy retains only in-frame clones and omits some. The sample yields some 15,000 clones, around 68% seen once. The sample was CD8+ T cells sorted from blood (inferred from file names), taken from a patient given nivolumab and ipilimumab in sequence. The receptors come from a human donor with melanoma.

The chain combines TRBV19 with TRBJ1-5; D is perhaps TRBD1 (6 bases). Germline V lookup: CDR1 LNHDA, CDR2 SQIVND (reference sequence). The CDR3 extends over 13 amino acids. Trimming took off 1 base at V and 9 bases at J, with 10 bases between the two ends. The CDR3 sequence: CASSIGTTGPQHF. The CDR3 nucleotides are TGTGCCAGTAGTATAGGGACGACAGGGCCCCAGCATTTT.

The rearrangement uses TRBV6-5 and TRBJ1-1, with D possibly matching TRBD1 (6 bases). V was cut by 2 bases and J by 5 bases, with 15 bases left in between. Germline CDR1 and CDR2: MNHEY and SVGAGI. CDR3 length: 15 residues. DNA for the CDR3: TGTGCCAGCAGTTACGGTCAGGGGACGGGTACTGAAGCTTTCTTT. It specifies CASSYGQGTGTEAFF.

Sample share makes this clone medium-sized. The CDR3: CASSDPTGKAEAFF. The CDR3 DNA follows: TGTGCCAGCAGCGACCCGACGGGGAAAGCTGAAGCTTTCTTT. V is TRBV2 and J is TRBJ1-1, with D unclear. The CDR3 has 14 residues. Germline V gives CDR1 SNHLY, CDR2 FYNNEI. The V end was cut by 6 bases, the J end by 6 bases, with 17 bases between.

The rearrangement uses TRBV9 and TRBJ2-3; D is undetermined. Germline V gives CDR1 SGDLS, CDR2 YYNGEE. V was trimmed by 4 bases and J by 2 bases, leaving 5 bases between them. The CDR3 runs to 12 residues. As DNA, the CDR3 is TGTGCCAGCAGCCCTAACACAGATACGCAGTATTTT. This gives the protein CASSPNTDTQYF.

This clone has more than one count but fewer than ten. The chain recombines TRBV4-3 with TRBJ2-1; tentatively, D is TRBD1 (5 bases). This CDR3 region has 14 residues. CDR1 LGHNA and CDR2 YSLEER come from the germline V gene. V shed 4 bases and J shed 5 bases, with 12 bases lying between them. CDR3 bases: TGCGCCAGCAGCCCAAACCAAGGGGACAATGAGCAGTTCTTC. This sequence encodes CASSPNQGDNEQFF.

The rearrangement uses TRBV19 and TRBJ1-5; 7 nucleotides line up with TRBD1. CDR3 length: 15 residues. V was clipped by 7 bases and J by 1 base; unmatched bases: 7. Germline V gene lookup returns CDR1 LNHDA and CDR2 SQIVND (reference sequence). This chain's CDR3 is CASTSRDRSNQPQHF. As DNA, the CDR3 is TGTGCCAGTACTAGCCGGGACAGAAGCAATCAGCCCCAGCATTTT.

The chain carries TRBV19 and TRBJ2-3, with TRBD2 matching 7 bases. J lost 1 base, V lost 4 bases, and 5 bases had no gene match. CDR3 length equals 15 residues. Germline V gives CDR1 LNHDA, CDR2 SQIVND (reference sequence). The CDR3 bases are TGTGCCAGTAGTAGGGAGGGTGAGGGCACAGATACGCAGTATTTT. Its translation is CASSREGEGTDTQYF.

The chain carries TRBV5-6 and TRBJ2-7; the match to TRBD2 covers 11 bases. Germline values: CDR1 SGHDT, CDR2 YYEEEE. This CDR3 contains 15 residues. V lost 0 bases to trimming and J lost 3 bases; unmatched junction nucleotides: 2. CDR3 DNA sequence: TGTGCCAGCAGCTTGGGTGGGACTAGCGGCTACGAGCAGTACTTC. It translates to CASSLGGTSGYEQYF.

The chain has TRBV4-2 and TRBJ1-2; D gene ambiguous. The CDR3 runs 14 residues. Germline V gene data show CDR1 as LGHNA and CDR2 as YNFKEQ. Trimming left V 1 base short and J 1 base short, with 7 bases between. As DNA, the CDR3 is TGTGCCAGCAGCCAAGTAATCGGTAACTATGGCTACACCTTC. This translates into CASSQVIGNYGYTF.

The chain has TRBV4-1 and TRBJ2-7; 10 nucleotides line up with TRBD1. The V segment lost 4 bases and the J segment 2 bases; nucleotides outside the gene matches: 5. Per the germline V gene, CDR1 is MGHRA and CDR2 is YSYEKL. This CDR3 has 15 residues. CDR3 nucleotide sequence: TGCGCCAGCAGCCTTACCGGGACAGGGGCCTACGAGCAGTACTTC. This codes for CASSLTGTGAYEQYF.

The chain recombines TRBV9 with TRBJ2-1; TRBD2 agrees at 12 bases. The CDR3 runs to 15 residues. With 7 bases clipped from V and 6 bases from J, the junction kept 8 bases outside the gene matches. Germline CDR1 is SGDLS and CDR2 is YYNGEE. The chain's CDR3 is CASGSEGLAGNEQFF. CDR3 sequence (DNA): TGTGCCAGCGGCTCTGAGGGACTAGCGGGCAATGAGCAGTTCTTC.

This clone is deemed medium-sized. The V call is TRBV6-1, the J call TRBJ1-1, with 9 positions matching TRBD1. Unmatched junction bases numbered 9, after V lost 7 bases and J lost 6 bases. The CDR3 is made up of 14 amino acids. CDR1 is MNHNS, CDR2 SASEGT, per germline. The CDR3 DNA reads TGTGCCAGCACCCAAACAGGGGGCTGGGCTGAAGCTTTCTTT. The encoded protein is CASTQTGGWAEAFF.

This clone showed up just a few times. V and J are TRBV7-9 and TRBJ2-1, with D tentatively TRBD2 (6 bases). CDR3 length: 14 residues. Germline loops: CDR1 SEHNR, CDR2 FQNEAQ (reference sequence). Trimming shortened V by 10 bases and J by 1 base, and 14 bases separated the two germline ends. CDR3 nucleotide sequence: TGTGCCATCAAATGGGGGGAATCCTACAATGAGCAGTTCTTC. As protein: CAIKWGESYNEQFF.

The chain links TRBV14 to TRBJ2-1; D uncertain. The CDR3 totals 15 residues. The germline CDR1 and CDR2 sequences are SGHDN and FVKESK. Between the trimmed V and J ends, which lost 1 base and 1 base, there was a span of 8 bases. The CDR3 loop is CASSQGTASYNEQFF. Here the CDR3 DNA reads TGTGCCAGCAGCCAAGGTACAGCATCCTACAATGAGCAGTTCTTC. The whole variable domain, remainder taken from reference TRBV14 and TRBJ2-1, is EAGVTQFPSHSVIEKGQTVTLRCDPISGHDNLYWYRRVMGKEIKFLLHFVKESKQDESGMPNNRFLAERTGGTYSTLKVQPAELEDSGVYFCASSQGTASYNEQFFGPGTRLTVL.

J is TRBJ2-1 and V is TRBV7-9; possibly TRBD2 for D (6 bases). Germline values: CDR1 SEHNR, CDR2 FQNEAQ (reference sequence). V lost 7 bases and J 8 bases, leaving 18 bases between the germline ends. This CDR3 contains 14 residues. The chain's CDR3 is CASNEFRDSDEQFF. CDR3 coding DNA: TGTGCCAGCAATGAATTCCGGGACTCGGATGAGCAGTTCTTC.

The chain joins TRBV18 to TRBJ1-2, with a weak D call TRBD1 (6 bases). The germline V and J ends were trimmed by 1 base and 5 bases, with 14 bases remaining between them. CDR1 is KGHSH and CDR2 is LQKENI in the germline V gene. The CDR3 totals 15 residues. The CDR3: CASSPQSERGYGYTF. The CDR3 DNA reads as TGTGCCAGCTCACCACAGTCGGAAAGGGGGTATGGCTACACCTTC.

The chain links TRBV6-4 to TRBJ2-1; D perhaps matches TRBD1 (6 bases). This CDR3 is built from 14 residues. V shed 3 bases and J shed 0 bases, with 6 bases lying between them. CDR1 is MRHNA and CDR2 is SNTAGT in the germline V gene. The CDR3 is CASSEDSSYNEQFF. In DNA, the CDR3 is TGTGCCAGCAGTGAGGACAGCTCCTACAATGAGCAGTTCTTC.

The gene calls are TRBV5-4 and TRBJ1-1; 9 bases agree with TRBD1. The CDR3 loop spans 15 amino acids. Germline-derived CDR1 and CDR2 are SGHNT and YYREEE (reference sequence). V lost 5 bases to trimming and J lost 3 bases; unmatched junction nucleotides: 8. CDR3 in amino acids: CASRRDRGRYTEAFF. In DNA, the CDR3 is TGTGCCAGCAGACGCGACAGGGGGAGGTACACTGAAGCTTTCTTT.

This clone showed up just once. CDR3 DNA sequence: TGTGCCAGCAGCGATAGCGGGCTGAACACCGGGGAGCTGTTTTTT. It yields the protein CASSDSGLNTGELFF. The chain uses TRBV9 and TRBJ2-2; 7 nucleotides match TRBD2. V was clipped by 3 bases and J by 1 base; unmatched bases: 3. The CDR3 loop spans 15 amino acids. CDR1 is SGDLS and CDR2 is YYNGEE in the germline V gene.

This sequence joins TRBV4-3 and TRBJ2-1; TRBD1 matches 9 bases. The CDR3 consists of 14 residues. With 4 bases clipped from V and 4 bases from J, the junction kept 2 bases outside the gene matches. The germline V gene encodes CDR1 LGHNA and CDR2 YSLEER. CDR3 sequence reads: CASSRGTGYNEQFF. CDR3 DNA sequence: TGCGCCAGCAGCCGAGGGACAGGGTACAATGAGCAGTTCTTC.

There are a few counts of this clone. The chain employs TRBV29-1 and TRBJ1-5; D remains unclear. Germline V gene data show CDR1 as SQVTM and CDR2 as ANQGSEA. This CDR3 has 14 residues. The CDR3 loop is CSHLSMKPRQPQHF. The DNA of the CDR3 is TGCAGTCATTTAAGTATGAAGCCTAGGCAGCCCCAGCATTTT. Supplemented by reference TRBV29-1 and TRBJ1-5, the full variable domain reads SAVISQKPSRDICQRGTSLTIQCQVDSQVTMMFWYRQQPGQSLTLIATANQGSEATYESGFVIDKFPISRPNLTFSTLTVSNMSPEDSSIYLCSHLSMKPRQPQHFGDGTRLSIL.

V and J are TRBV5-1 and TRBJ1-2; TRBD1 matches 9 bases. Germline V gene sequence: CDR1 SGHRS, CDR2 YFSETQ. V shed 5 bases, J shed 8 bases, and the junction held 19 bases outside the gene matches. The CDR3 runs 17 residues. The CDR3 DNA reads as TGCGCCAGCAGTTCTGGACAGGGGCGAACGATAGCTAACGGCTACACCTTC. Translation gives CASSSGQGRTIANGYTF.

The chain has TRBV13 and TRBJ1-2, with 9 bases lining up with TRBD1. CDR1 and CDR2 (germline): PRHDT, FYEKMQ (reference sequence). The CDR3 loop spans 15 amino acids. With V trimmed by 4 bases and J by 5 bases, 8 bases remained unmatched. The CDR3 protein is CASSSGTGLRYGYTF. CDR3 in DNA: TGTGCCAGCAGCTCCGGGACAGGGTTAAGATATGGCTACACCTTC. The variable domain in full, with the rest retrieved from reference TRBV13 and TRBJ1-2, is AAGVIQSPRHLIKEKRETATLKCYPIPRHDTVYWYQQGPGQDPQFLISFYEKMQSDKGSIPDRFSAQQFSDYHSELNMSSLELGDSALYFCASSSGTGLRYGYTFGSGTRLTVV.

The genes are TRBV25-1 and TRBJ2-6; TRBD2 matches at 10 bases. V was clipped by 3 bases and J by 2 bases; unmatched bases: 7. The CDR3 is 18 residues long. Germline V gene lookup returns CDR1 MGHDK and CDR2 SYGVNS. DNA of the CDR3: TGTGCCAGCAGTGACTCAGCGGGAGGGGTCGCTGGGGCCAACGTCCTGACTTTC. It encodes CASSDSAGGVAGANVLTF.

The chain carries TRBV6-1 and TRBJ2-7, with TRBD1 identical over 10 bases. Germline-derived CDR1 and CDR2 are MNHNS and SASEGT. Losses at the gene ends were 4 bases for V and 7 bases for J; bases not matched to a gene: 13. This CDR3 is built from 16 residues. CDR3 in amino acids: CASSAVPGQGSGEQYF. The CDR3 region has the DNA TGTGCCAGCAGTGCCGTCCCGGGACAGGGGTCCGGGGAGCAGTACTTC.

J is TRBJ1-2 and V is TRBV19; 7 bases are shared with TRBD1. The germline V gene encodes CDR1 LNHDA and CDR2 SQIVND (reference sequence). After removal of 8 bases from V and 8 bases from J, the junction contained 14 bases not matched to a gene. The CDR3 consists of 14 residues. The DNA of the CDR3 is TGTGCCAGTCGTAGCCGGGACAGACCCCTGGGCTACACCTTC. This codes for CASRSRDRPLGYTF.

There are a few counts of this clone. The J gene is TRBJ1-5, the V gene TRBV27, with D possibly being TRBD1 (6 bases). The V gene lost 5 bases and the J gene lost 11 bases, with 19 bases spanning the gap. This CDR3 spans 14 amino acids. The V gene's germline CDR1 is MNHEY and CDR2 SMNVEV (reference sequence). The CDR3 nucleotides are TGTGCCAGCAGTGCCTCCAGGGGCGAAGCAGCCCAGCATTTT. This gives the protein CASSASRGEAAQHF.

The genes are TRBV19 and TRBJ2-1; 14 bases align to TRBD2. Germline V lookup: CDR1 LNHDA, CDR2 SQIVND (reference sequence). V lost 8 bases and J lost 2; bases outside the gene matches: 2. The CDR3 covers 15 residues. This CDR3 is CASGLAGGPYNEQFF. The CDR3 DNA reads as TGTGCCAGTGGACTAGCGGGGGGCCCCTACAATGAGCAGTTCTTC.

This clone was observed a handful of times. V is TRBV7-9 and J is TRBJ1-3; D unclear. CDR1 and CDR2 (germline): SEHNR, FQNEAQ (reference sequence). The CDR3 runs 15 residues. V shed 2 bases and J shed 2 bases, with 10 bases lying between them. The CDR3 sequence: CASSLLGVPGNTIYF. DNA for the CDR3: TGTGCCAGCAGCTTATTAGGAGTCCCTGGAAACACCATATATTTT.